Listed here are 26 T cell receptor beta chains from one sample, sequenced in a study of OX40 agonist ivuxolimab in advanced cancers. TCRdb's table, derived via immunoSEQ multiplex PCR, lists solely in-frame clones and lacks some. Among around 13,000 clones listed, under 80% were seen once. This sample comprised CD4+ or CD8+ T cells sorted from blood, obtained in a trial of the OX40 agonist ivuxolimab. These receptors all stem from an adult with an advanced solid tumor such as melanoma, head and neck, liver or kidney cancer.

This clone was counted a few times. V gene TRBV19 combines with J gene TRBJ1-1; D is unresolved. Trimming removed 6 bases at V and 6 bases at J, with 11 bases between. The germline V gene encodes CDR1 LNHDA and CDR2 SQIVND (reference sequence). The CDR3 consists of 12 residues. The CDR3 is CASRKGGSEAFF. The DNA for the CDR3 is TGTGCCAGTAGAAAGGGTGGTTCTGAAGCTTTCTTT.

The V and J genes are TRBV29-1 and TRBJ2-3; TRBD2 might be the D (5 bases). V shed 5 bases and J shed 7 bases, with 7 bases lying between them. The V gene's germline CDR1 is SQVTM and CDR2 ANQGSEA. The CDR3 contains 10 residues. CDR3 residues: CSVSGNTQYF. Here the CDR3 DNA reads TGCAGCGTTTCCGGGAATACGCAGTATTTT.

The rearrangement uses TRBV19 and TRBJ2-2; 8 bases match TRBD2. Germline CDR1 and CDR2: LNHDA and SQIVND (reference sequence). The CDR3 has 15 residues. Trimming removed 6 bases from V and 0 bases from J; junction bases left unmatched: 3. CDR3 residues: CASRTGGPNTGELFF. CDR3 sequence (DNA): TGTGCCAGTAGGACGGGGGGGCCGAACACCGGGGAGCTGTTTTTT.

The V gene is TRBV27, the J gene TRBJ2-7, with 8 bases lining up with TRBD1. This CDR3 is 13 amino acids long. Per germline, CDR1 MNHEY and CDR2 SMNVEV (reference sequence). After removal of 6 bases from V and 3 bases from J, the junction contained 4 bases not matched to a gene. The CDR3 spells CASRQGQGYEQYF. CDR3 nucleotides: TGTGCCAGCAGGCAAGGACAGGGCTACGAGCAGTACTTC.

CDR3 nucleotide sequence: TGCGCCAGCAGTAGGGACAATAGCCACACTGAAGCTTTCTTT. Its protein is CASSRDNSHTEAFF. J is TRBJ1-1 and V is TRBV10-1; tentative D call: TRBD1 (6 bases). This CDR3 has 14 residues. Trimming cost V 5 bases and J 3 bases, with 13 bases left between them. Germline CDR1 is WNHNN and CDR2 is SYGVQD (reference sequence).

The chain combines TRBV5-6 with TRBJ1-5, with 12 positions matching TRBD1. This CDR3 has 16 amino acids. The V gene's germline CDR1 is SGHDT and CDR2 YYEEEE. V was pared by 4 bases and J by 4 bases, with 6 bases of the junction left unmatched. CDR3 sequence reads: CASSSGTGGGNQPQHF. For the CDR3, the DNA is TGTGCCAGCAGCAGCGGGACAGGGGGCGGGAATCAGCCCCAGCATTTT.

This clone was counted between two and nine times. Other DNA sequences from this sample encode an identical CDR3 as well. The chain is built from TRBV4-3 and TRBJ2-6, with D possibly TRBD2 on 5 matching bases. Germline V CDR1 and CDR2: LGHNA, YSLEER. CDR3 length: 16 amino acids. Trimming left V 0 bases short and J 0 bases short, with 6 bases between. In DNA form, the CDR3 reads TGCGCCAGCAGCCAAGACCGGGGCTCTGGGGCCAACGTCCTGACTTTC. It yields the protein CASSQDRGSGANVLTF.

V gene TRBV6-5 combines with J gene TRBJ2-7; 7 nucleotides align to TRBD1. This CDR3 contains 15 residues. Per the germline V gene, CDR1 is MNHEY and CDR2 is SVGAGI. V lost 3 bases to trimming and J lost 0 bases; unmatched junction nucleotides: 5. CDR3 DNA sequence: TGTGCCAGCAGTTATCGGGACAGAGGCTCCTACGAGCAGTACTTC. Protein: CASSYRDRGSYEQYF.

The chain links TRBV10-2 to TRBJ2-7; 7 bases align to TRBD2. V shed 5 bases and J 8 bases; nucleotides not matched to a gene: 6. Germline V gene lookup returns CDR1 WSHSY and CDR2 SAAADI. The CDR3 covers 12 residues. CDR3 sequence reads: CASSHGAGQQYF. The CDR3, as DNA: TGCGCCAGCAGTCACGGAGCGGGGCAGCAGTACTTC.

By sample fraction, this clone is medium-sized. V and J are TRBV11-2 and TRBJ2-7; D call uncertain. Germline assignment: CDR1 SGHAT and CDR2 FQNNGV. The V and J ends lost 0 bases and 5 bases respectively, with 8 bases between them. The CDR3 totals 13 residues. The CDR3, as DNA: TGTGCCAGCAGCTTAGAATCGGTGAACGAGCAGTACTTC. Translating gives CASSLESVNEQYF. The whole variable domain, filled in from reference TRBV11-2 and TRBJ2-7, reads EAGVAQSPRYKIIEKRQSVAFWCNPISGHATLYWYQQILGQGPKLLIQFQNNGVVDDSQLPKDRFSAERLKGVDSTLKIQPAKLEDSAVYLCASSLESVNEQYFGPGTRLTVT.

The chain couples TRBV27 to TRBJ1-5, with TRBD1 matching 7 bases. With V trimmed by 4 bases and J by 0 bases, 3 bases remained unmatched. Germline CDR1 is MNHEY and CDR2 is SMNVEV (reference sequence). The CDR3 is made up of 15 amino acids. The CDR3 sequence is CASSSTGASNQPQHF. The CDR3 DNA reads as TGTGCCAGCAGTTCAACAGGGGCTAGCAATCAGCCCCAGCATTTT.

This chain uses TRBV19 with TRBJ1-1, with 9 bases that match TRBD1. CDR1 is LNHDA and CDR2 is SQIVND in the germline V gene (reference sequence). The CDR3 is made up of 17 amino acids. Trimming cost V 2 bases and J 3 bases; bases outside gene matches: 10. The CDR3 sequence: CASSIRGQGYWDTEAFF. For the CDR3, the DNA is TGTGCCAGTAGTATACGGGGACAGGGATATTGGGACACTGAAGCTTTCTTT.

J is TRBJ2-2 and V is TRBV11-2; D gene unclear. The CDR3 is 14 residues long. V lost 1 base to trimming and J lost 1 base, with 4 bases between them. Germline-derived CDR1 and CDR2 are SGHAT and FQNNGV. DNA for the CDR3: TGTGCCAGCAGCTTAGCAGGGAACACCGGGGAGCTGTTTTTT. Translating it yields CASSLAGNTGELFF.

CDR3 bases: TGTGCCAGCAGCTTAACAGGGTTCCAGAACACCGGGGAGCTGTTTTTT. This translates into CASSLTGFQNTGELFF. The chain employs TRBV7-3 and TRBJ2-2; D is ambiguous. The V end lost 0 bases, the J end lost 1 base, and 9 bases lay between the germline ends. CDR1 is SGHTA and CDR2 is FQGTGA in the germline V gene. The CDR3 runs 16 residues. The complete variable domain, with remaining parts taken from reference TRBV7-3 and TRBJ2-2, reads GAGVSQTPSNKVTEKGKYVELRCDPISGHTALYWYRQSLGQGPEFLIYFQGTGAADDSGLPNDRFFAVRPEGSVSTLKIQRTERGDSAVYLCASSLTGFQNTGELFFGEGSRLTVL.

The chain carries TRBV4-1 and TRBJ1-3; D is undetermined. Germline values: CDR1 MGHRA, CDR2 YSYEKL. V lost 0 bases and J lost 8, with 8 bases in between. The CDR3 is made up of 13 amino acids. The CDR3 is CASSQESGDTIYF. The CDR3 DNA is TGCGCCAGCAGCCAAGAGTCGGGTGACACCATATATTTT.

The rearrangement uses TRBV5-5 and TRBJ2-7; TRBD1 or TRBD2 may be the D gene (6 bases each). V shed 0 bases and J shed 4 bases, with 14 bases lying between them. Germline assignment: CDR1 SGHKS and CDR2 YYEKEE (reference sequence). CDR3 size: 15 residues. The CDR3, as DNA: TGTGCCAGCAGCTTGGTAGGAGGGGGGCTGTACGAGCAGTACTTC. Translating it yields CASSLVGGGLYEQYF.

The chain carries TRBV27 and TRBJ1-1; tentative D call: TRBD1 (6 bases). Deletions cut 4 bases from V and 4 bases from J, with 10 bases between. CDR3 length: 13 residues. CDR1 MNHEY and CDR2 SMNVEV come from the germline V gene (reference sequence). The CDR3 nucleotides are TGTGCCAGCAGTTACAGGGCGGGCACTGAAGCTTTCTTT. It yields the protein CASSYRAGTEAFF.

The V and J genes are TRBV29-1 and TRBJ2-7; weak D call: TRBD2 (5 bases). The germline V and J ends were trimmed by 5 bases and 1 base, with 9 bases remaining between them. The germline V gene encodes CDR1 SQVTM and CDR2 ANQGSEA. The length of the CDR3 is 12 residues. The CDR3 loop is CSVSGVSYEQYF. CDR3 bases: TGCAGCGTTTCCGGGGTTTCCTACGAGCAGTACTTC.

CDR3 in amino acids: CASSVASGSLEQYF. CDR3 nucleotides: TGTGCCAGCAGCGTAGCTAGCGGGAGTCTCGAGCAGTACTTC. The chain employs TRBV9 and TRBJ2-7, with 10 bases aligning to TRBD2. J was trimmed by 6 bases and V by 0 bases; bases with no gene match: 3. Germline V gene lookup returns CDR1 SGDLS and CDR2 YYNGEE. The CDR3 totals 14 residues. Full variable domain (rest looked up from reference TRBV9 and TRBJ2-7): DSGVTQTPKHLITATGQRVTLRCSPRSGDLSVYWYQQSLDQGLQFLIQYYNGEERAKGNILERFSAQQFPDLHSELNLSSLELGDSALYFCASSVASGSLEQYFGPGTRLTVT.

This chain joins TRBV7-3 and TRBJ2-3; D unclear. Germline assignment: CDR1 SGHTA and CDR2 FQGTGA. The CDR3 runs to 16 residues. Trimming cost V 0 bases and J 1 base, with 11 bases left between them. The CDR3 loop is CASSLTSPLGTDTQYF. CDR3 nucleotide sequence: TGTGCCAGCAGCTTAACTAGCCCGCTAGGCACAGATACGCAGTATTTT. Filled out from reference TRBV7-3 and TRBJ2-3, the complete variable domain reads GAGVSQTPSNKVTEKGKYVELRCDPISGHTALYWYRQSLGQGPEFLIYFQGTGAADDSGLPNDRFFAVRPEGSVSTLKIQRTERGDSAVYLCASSLTSPLGTDTQYFGPGTRLTVL.

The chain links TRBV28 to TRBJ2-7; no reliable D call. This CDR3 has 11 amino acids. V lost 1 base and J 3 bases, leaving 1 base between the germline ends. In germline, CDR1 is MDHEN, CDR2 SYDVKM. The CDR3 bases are TGTGCCAGCAGTTTATACTACGAGCAGTACTTC. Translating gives CASSLYYEQYF.

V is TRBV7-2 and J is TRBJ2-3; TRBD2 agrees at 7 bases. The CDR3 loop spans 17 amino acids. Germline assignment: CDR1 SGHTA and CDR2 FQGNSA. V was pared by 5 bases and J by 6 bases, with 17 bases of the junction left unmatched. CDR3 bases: TGTGCCAGCAGCCAATTAGCGGGTGTGGGCGCCGGGGATACGCAGTATTTT. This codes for CASSQLAGVGAGDTQYF.

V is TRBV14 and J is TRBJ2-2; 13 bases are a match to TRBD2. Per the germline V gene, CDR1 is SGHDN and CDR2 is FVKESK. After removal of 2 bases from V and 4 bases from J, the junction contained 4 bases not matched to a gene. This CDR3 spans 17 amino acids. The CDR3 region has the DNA TGTGCCAGCAGCCAAAGGGGACTAGCGGGACCCACCGGGGAGCTGTTTTTT. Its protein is CASSQRGLAGPTGELFF.

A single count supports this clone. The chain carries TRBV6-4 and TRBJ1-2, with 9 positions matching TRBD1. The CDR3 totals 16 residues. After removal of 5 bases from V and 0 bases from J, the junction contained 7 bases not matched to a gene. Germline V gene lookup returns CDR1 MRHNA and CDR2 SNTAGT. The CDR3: CASSYWTGESNYGYTF. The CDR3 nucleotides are TGTGCCAGCAGTTATTGGACAGGGGAGTCTAACTATGGCTACACCTTC.

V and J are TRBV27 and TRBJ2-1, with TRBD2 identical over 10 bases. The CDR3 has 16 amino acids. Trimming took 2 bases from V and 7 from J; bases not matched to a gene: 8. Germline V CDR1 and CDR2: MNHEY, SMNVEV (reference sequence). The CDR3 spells CASSLGASGGGNEQFF. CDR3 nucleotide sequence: TGTGCCAGCAGTTTAGGGGCTAGCGGGGGTGGGAATGAGCAGTTCTTC.

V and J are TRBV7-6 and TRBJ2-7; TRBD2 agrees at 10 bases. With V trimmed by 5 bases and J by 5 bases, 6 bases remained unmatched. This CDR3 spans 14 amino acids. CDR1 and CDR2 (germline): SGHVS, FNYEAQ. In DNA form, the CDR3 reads TGTGCCAGCAGCCCCCGACTAGCGGGTAACGAGCAGTACTTC. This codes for CASSPRLAGNEQYF.